Below are 31 T cell receptor beta chains sequenced from a single sample in a study of spatial heterogeneity in lung cancer. Overall study results and limits: For expanded intratumoral alpha and beta TCRs, counts tracked tumor mutation counts.

No cognate antigen is known for these TCRs. TCRdb fed the 5' RACE reads into MiXCR, producing one record per CDR3 protein. Of some 9,800 distinct CDR3 sequences listed, under 70% are singletons. Time point meaning: sample taken at primary tumor resection. Sequencing was performed on lung tumor tissue, taken at surgery. These receptors all come from a female donor with early-stage non-small cell lung cancer.

The CDR3 reads CASSGVAEQYF. CDR3 nucleotide sequence: TGCGCCAGCAGCGGGGTCGCCGAGCAGTACTTC. V usage is TRBV5-1 and J usage is TRBJ2-7, with D hard to call. This CDR3 is 11 amino acids long. V lost 4 bases and J lost 6, with 8 bases in between. CDR1 and CDR2 from the germline V gene are SGHRS and YFSETQ.

This clonotype was counted once. J is TRBJ1-2 and V is TRBV6-6, with 7 bases that match TRBD1. The germline CDR1 and CDR2 sequences are MNHNY and SVGAGI (reference sequence). V lost 0 bases and J lost 2; bases outside the gene matches: 3. The CDR3 sequence is 15 residues long. This CDR3 is CASSYSGGANYGYTF. The DNA of the CDR3 is TGTGCCAGCAGTTACTCAGGGGGCGCAAACTATGGCTACACCTTC.

The chain carries TRBV15 and TRBJ2-7; 9 nucleotides match TRBD1. This CDR3 contains 14 residues. Per the germline V gene, CDR1 is LNHNV and CDR2 is YYDKDF (reference sequence). V lost 4 bases and J lost 6; bases outside the gene matches: 7. The CDR3 bases are TGTGCCACCAGCACCGGGACAGGGTGGAGCGAGCAGTACTTC. Its protein is CATSTGTGWSEQYF.

The J gene is TRBJ2-2, the V gene TRBV7-2; D is undetermined. The length of the CDR3 is 12 residues. Trimming took off 6 bases at V and 6 bases at J, with 8 bases between the two ends. Germline V CDR1 and CDR2: SGHTA, FQGNSA. DNA of the CDR3: TGTGCCAGCAGGCATCTCCCCGGGGAGCTGTTTTTT. It yields the protein CASRHLPGELFF.

Relative to its sample, this clonotype is medium-sized. The chain has TRBV29-1 and TRBJ2-3, with a possible D match to TRBD2 (7 bases). CDR3 length equals 14 residues. V lost 6 bases to trimming and J lost 3 bases, with 16 bases between them. Germline CDR1 is SQVTM and CDR2 is ANQGSEA. The CDR3 DNA reads TGCAGCGTCCGGGGAGGGCAGGGGACAGATACGCAGTATTTT. It codes for CSVRGGQGTDTQYF.

This chain joins TRBV28 and TRBJ2-5; D ambiguous. Germline V gene lookup returns CDR1 MDHEN and CDR2 SYDVKM. The CDR3 runs to 14 residues. Deletions cut 2 bases from V and 1 base from J, with 8 bases between. This CDR3 reads CASSLGGTQETQYF. In DNA form, the CDR3 reads TGTGCCAGCAGTTTAGGTGGAACCCAAGAGACCCAGTACTTC.

This chain uses TRBV20-1 with TRBJ1-1; no definite D call. Trimming left V 0 bases short and J 10 bases short, with 15 bases between. Germline loops: CDR1 DFQATT, CDR2 SNEGSKA (reference sequence). This CDR3 is 13 amino acids long. The CDR3 DNA follows: TGCAGTGCTAGAGATCCGAGGAACGCTGGAGCTTTCTTT. Its protein product is CSARDPRNAGAFF.

This clonotype was seen just once. The chain employs TRBV12-3 or TRBV12-4 and TRBJ2-5, with a possible D match to TRBD2 (6 bases). The CDR3 length is 14 residues. Trimming cost V 3 bases and J 4 bases, with 12 bases left between them. The CDR3 region is CASSFRVEGETQYF. For the CDR3, the DNA is TGTGCCAGCAGTTTTCGGGTGGAGGGAGAGACCCAGTACTTC.

V usage is TRBV28 and J usage is TRBJ2-7; a possible D gene is TRBD1 (7 bases). The CDR3 covers 15 residues. Germline V CDR1 and CDR2: MDHEN, SYDVKM. Deletions cut 5 bases from V and 4 bases from J, with 18 bases between. The CDR3 here is CASSAGTVWGYEQYF. The DNA for the CDR3 is TGTGCCAGCAGTGCGGGGACAGTCTGGGGTTACGAGCAGTACTTC.

The V and J genes are TRBV7-9 and TRBJ2-4; 7 nucleotides line up with TRBD1. CDR3 length equals 17 residues. CDR1 and CDR2 (germline): SEHNR, FQNEAQ (reference sequence). V was pared by 0 bases and J by 0 bases, with 5 bases of the junction left unmatched. The CDR3 loop is CASSLAGDSLAKNIQYF. The DNA for the CDR3 is TGTGCCAGCAGCTTAGCGGGGGACAGTCTAGCCAAAAACATTCAGTACTTC.

The chain has TRBV20-1 and TRBJ2-3, with TRBD2 matching 9 bases. This CDR3 region has 14 residues. J lost 3 bases, V lost 4 bases, and 5 bases had no gene match. Germline V gene data show CDR1 as DFQATT and CDR2 as SNEGSKA (reference sequence). Here the CDR3 DNA reads TGCAGTGCTATTCCTAGCGGGAAGACAGATACGCAGTATTTT. It specifies CSAIPSGKTDTQYF.

This rearrangement joins TRBV7-6 to TRBJ2-6; perhaps TRBD1 as D (5 bases). Trimming took off 5 bases at V and 1 base at J, with 21 bases between the two ends. Per germline, CDR1 SGHVS and CDR2 FNYEAQ. The CDR3 length is 19 residues. The CDR3: CASSRPDKGDKSGANVLTF. CDR3 sequence (DNA): TGTGCCAGCAGCCGTCCGGACAAAGGGGATAAGTCTGGGGCCAACGTCCTGACTTTC.

Here the CDR3 DNA reads TGCAGTGCGATCGGACAGGGGCTTGGGTTTGGAGCTTTCTTT. Protein product: CSAIGQGLGFGAFF. This sequence joins TRBV20-1 and TRBJ1-1; 9 positions match TRBD1. This CDR3 spans 14 amino acids. Germline values: CDR1 DFQATT, CDR2 SNEGSKA (reference sequence). V lost 6 bases, J lost 10 bases, and 15 bases stayed unmatched.

J is TRBJ2-1 and V is TRBV7-2; unclear D gene. V gave up 1 base and J gave up 0 bases, with 7 bases separating them. Germline V gene sequence: CDR1 SGHTA, CDR2 FQGNSA. The CDR3 covers 15 residues. The CDR3 region has the DNA TGTGCCAGCAGCTTAGAACGGAGCTCCTACAATGAGCAGTTCTTC. It specifies CASSLERSSYNEQFF.

V is TRBV29-1 and J is TRBJ2-5; possible D gene TRBD1, 5 bases. The CDR3 loop spans 13 amino acids. The V end was cut by 3 bases, the J end by 0 bases, with 8 bases between. The germline V gene has CDR1 SQVTM and CDR2 ANQGSEA. Here the CDR3 reads CSVERQYQETQYF. CDR3 nucleotide sequence: TGCAGCGTTGAGCGACAGTACCAAGAGACCCAGTACTTC. The complete variable domain, with remaining parts taken from reference TRBV29-1 and TRBJ2-5, reads SAVISQKPSRDICQRGTSLTIQCQVDSQVTMMFWYRQQPGQSLTLIATANQGSEATYESGFVIDKFPISRPNLTFSTLTVSNMSPEDSSIYLCSVERQYQETQYFGPGTRLLVL.

V usage is TRBV29-1 and J usage is TRBJ1-1; 8 bases are shared with TRBD1. The CDR3 runs to 14 residues. Germline CDR1 reads SQVTM; CDR2 reads ANQGSEA. V shed 6 bases, J shed 5 bases, and the junction held 11 bases outside the gene matches. The chain's CDR3 is CSVRGDRWATEAFF. The CDR3 nucleotides are TGCAGCGTCCGAGGGGACAGGTGGGCTACTGAAGCTTTCTTT.

The V and J genes are TRBV9 and TRBJ1-6; the D is unclear. Germline V gene data show CDR1 as SGDLS and CDR2 as YYNGEE. CDR3 size: 16 residues. V was cut by 0 bases and J by 8 bases, with 15 bases left in between. The DNA for the CDR3 is TGTGCCAGCAGCGTAGATTCTCAGCCGGGGTATTCACCCCTCCACTTT. As protein: CASSVDSQPGYSPLHF. Filled out from reference TRBV9 and TRBJ1-6, the complete variable domain reads DSGVTQTPKHLITATGQRVTLRCSPRSGDLSVYWYQQSLDQGLQFLIQYYNGEERAKGNILERFSAQQFPDLHSELNLSSLELGDSALYFCASSVDSQPGYSPLHFGNGTRLTVT.

This rearrangement joins TRBV28 to TRBJ1-4; D is possibly TRBD1 (6 bases). CDR1 and CDR2 from the germline V gene are MDHEN and SYDVKM. The V end was cut by 5 bases, the J end by 6 bases, with 13 bases between. The CDR3 has 14 residues. This chain's CDR3 is CASSLGGLDEKLFF. The CDR3 DNA reads as TGTGCCAGCAGTCTTGGGGGGCTGGATGAAAAACTGTTTTTT.

CDR3: CSTTGLAGTNEQFF. The CDR3 DNA sequence: TGCAGTACGACGGGACTAGCGGGAACTAATGAGCAGTTCTTC. V and J are TRBV20-1 and TRBJ2-1; 13 positions match TRBD2. The CDR3 has 14 residues. CDR1 DFQATT and CDR2 SNEGSKA come from the germline V gene (reference sequence). The V gene end was trimmed by 8 bases and the J gene end by 7 bases; junction bases not matched to a gene: 8.

In this sample, this clonotype turned up a few times. The V and J genes are TRBV5-6 and TRBJ1-5; D ambiguous. Germline V lookup: CDR1 SGHDT, CDR2 YYEEEE. The CDR3 runs 15 residues. V lost 4 bases, J lost 1 base, and 12 bases lay in between. CDR3 protein: CASSHGPNSNQPQHF. The DNA for the CDR3 is TGTGCCAGCAGCCACGGGCCCAACAGCAATCAGCCCCAGCATTTT.

This clonotype has only a few counts. This chain joins TRBV11-3 and TRBJ1-3, with unresolved D. The V and J ends lost 5 bases and 2 bases respectively, with 7 bases between them. The CDR3 runs 13 residues. Germline V gene lookup returns CDR1 SGHNT and CDR2 YENEEA. As DNA, the CDR3 is TGTGCCAGCAGCCAAGATACTGGAAACACCATATATTTT. Protein product: CASSQDTGNTIYF. Variable domain in full (rest from reference TRBV11-3 and TRBJ1-3): EAGVVQSPRYKIIEKKQPVAFWCNPISGHNTLYWYLQNLGQGPELLIRYENEEAVDDSQLPKDRFSAERLKGVDSTLKIQPAELGDSAVYLCASSQDTGNTIYFGEGSWLTVV.

The chain joins TRBV3-1 to TRBJ2-1; 10 bases are a match to TRBD2. From germline, CDR1 is LGHDT and CDR2 YNNKEL (reference sequence). J was trimmed by 8 bases and V by 3 bases; bases with no gene match: 4. The CDR3 totals 14 residues. The CDR3 DNA follows: TGTGCCAGCAGCCACTCCGGGACTAGCGATGAGCAGTTCTTC. The encoded protein is CASSHSGTSDEQFF.

This clonotype was found a few times. The rearrangement joins TRBV4-3 to TRBJ1-4; the D gene is possibly TRBD1 (5 bases). Trimming stripped 0 bases from V and 10 bases from J, with 9 bases between. Germline V lookup: CDR1 LGHNA, CDR2 YSLEER. CDR3 length: 13 residues. The CDR3 region is CASSQDRVGKLFF. CDR3 coding DNA: TGCGCCAGCAGCCAAGACAGGGTGGGAAAACTGTTTTTT.

The chain has TRBV5-1 and TRBJ2-6, with a possible D match to TRBD2 (6 bases). The CDR3 extends over 18 amino acids. The V end lost 4 bases, the J end lost 5 bases, and 22 bases lay between the germline ends. The germline CDR1 and CDR2 sequences are SGHRS and YFSETQ. This chain's CDR3 is CASSITAGLRGRANVLTF. The CDR3 bases are TGCGCCAGCAGCATAACCGCGGGCCTTCGCGGGAGGGCCAACGTCCTGACTTTC.

The genes are TRBV29-1 and TRBJ2-5; 9 positions agree with TRBD1. With V trimmed by 7 bases and J by 3 bases, 12 bases remained unmatched. In germline, CDR1 is SQVTM, CDR2 ANQGSEA. The CDR3 is made up of 15 amino acids. The CDR3 nucleotides are TGCAGCGCCCGTCGGCTAGGGACAGGGAAAGAGACCCAGTACTTC. Protein: CSARRLGTGKETQYF.

The rearrangement joins TRBV7-9 to TRBJ2-2; no clear D. CDR3 length: 13 amino acids. Trimming left V 3 bases short and J 4 bases short, with 6 bases between. The germline gives CDR1 SEHNR, CDR2 FQNEAQ (reference sequence). CDR3 sequence (DNA): TGTGCCAGCAGCTTGGTGATCACCGGGGAGCTGTTTTTT. Encoded protein: CASSLVITGELFF.

This clonotype was detected a few times. V and J are TRBV28 and TRBJ2-1, with 12 bases fitting TRBD2. There are 21 residues in the CDR3. In germline, CDR1 is MDHEN, CDR2 SYDVKM. The junction had 14 bases not matched to a gene; V was cut back by 2 bases and J by 0 bases. CDR3 coding DNA: TGTGCCAGCAGTTTAAGGGACTTACTAGCGGGGGGACAAAGCTCCTACAATGAGCAGTTCTTC. Translation: CASSLRDLLAGGQSSYNEQFF. Complete variable domain (other parts from reference TRBV28 and TRBJ2-1): DVKVTQSSRYLVKRTGEKVFLECVQDMDHENMFWYRQDPGLGLRLIYFSYDVKMKEKGDIPEGYSVSREKKERFSLILESASTNQTSMYLCASSLRDLLAGGQSSYNEQFFGPGTRLTVL.

The rearrangement links TRBV20-1 to TRBJ2-7, with D possibly matching TRBD2 (7 bases). Between the trimmed V and J ends, which lost 7 bases and 3 bases, there was a span of 16 bases. CDR1 is DFQATT and CDR2 is SNEGSKA in the germline V gene (reference sequence). The CDR3 extends over 13 amino acids. The CDR3 spells CSVPVRGGYEQYF. For the CDR3, the DNA is TGCAGTGTCCCGGTGAGGGGGGGCTACGAGCAGTACTTC.

This clonotype was seen only a few times. The chain links TRBV7-2 to TRBJ2-3, with 7 bases that match TRBD2. CDR3 length: 14 amino acids. V dropped 1 base and J dropped 7; count of bases not matched to a gene: 5. CDR1 is SGHTA, CDR2 FQGNSA, per germline. CDR3 nucleotide sequence: TGTGCCAGCAGCTTAGAGGTTAGCGGGCATACGCAGTATTTT. This gives the protein CASSLEVSGHTQYF.

The V gene is TRBV5-6, the J gene TRBJ1-1, with 7 positions matching TRBD1. The germline V gene encodes CDR1 SGHDT and CDR2 YYEEEE. The CDR3 runs 15 residues. Germline trimming cut 2 bases from V and 3 bases from J; bases unmatched to any gene: 7. CDR3 sequence (DNA): TGTGCCAGCAGCTTACAGGGGAATGTTTACACTGAAGCTTTCTTT. This sequence encodes CASSLQGNVYTEAFF. Based on the CDR3 plus reference TRBV5-6 and TRBJ1-1, the full variable domain is DAGVTQSPTHLIKTRGQQVTLRCSPKSGHDTVSWYQQALGQGPQFIFQYYEEEERQRGNFPDRFSGHQFPNYSSELNVNALLLGDSALYLCASSLQGNVYTEAFFGQGTRLTVV.

This rearrangement joins TRBV20-1 to TRBJ2-1; 7 bases map to TRBD1. With 6 bases clipped from V and 6 bases from J, the junction kept 11 bases outside the gene matches. The germline CDR1 and CDR2 sequences are DFQATT and SNEGSKA (reference sequence). This CDR3 contains 14 residues. As DNA, the CDR3 is TGCAGTGCGCCAGGGGGTGGGGTCCTCAATGAGCAGTTCTTC. This encodes CSAPGGGVLNEQFF.